One and the same sample provided the 7 T cell receptor beta chains below, sequenced in a study of beta chain features in type 1 diabetes. The sequenced template was cDNA made from the entire isolated RNA. Data came from immunoSEQ multiplex PCR; TCRdb stores just in-frame clones and leaves some out. The sample has 310,000 or so clones, roughly 8% seen once. Input material: central memory CD4+ T cells from blood. Receptors originate from a woman between 18 and 29 years old in good health.

The V and J genes are TRBV5-1 and TRBJ2-1; the D gene could be TRBD1 or TRBD2 (6 bases each). The CDR3 spans 14 residues. Germline V gene data show CDR1 as SGHRS and CDR2 as YFSETQ. The ends were cut back, 2 bases at V and 3 bases at J, with 9 bases in the middle. For the CDR3, the DNA is TGCGCCAGCAGCTTAAGGGGGGACTACAATGAGCAGTTCTTC. Translated, it gives CASSLRGDYNEQFF. Supplemented by reference TRBV5-1 and TRBJ2-1, the full variable domain reads KAGVTQTPRYLIKTRGQQVTLSCSPISGHRSVSWYQQTPGQGLQFLFEYFSETQRNKGNFPGRFSGRQFSNSRSEMNVSTLELGDSALYLCASSLRGDYNEQFFGPGTRLTVL.

This clone was picked up a small number of times. CDR3 region: CASSLLHSSEQFF. The CDR3 bases are TGTGCCAGCAGCTTACTTCATTCGAGTGAGCAGTTCTTC. V is TRBV7-9 and J is TRBJ2-1; no definite D call. Germline V gene lookup returns CDR1 SEHNR and CDR2 FQNEAQ (reference sequence). Trimming took 2 bases from V and 9 from J, leaving 11 bases between them. CDR3 length: 13 amino acids.

The chain joins TRBV9 to TRBJ2-1; 8 nucleotides align to TRBD2. The length of the CDR3 is 16 residues. Losses at the gene ends were 4 bases for V and 0 bases for J; bases not matched to a gene: 6. Germline V CDR1 and CDR2: SGDLS, YYNGEE. The CDR3 protein is CASSTPGTSSYNEQFF. The CDR3 DNA reads as TGTGCCAGCAGCACCCCCGGGACTAGCTCCTACAATGAGCAGTTCTTC.

This clone was picked up a small number of times. The J gene is TRBJ2-2, the V gene TRBV2; 7 bases are shared with TRBD2. Germline loops: CDR1 SNHLY, CDR2 FYNNEI. J lost 6 bases, V lost 8 bases, and 12 bases had no gene match. The CDR3 spans 15 residues. The chain's CDR3 is CASGWEAGVPGELFF. Written as DNA, the CDR3 is TGTGCCAGCGGATGGGAGGCGGGAGTCCCCGGGGAGCTGTTTTTT. The full variable domain, completed using reference TRBV2 and TRBJ2-2, is EPEVTQTPSHQVTQMGQEVILRCVPISNHLYFYWYRQILGQKVEFLVSFYNNEISEKSEIFDDQFSVERPDGSNFTLKIRSTKLEDSAMYFCASGWEAGVPGELFFGEGSRLTVL.

V and J are TRBV5-4 and TRBJ2-1, with TRBD2 as a possible D gene (7 bases). Deletions cut 4 bases from V and 6 bases from J, with 20 bases between. Germline CDR1 SGHNT, CDR2 YYREEE (reference sequence). The CDR3 contains 16 residues. The CDR3 bases are TGTGCCAGCAGCGCAGGGACTATCGGGGGCCCCAATGAGCAGTTCTTC. Its protein product is CASSAGTIGGPNEQFF.

As to this clone: Just one base apart from a much larger clone, this may be a read error. The chain recombines TRBV5-4 with TRBJ2-5; 14 bases fit TRBD2. The CDR3 consists of 15 residues. In germline, CDR1 is SGHNT, CDR2 YYREEE (reference sequence). J lost 5 bases, V lost 4 bases, and 4 bases had no gene match. The CDR3 region has the DNA TGTGCCAGCAGCCAGGGACTAGCGGGAGTTGAGACCCAGTACTTC. Translated, it gives CASSQGLAGVETQYF. Filled out from reference TRBV5-4 and TRBJ2-5, the complete variable domain reads ETGVTQSPTHLIKTRGQQVTLRCSSQSGHNTVSWYQQALGQGPQFIFQYYREEENGRGNFPPRFSGLQFPNYSSELNVNALELDDSALYLCASSQGLAGVETQYFGPGTRLLVL.

This clone has a handful of counts. For the CDR3, the DNA is TGTGCCAGCAGCATAACCCGGGACAGGGAAGAGACCCAGTACTTC. It is translated as CASSITRDREETQYF. V usage is TRBV5-6 and J usage is TRBJ2-5; 9 bases match TRBD1. CDR3 length: 15 residues. V shed 4 bases and J 3 bases; nucleotides not matched to a gene: 7. CDR1 and CDR2 from the germline V gene are SGHDT and YYEEEE.